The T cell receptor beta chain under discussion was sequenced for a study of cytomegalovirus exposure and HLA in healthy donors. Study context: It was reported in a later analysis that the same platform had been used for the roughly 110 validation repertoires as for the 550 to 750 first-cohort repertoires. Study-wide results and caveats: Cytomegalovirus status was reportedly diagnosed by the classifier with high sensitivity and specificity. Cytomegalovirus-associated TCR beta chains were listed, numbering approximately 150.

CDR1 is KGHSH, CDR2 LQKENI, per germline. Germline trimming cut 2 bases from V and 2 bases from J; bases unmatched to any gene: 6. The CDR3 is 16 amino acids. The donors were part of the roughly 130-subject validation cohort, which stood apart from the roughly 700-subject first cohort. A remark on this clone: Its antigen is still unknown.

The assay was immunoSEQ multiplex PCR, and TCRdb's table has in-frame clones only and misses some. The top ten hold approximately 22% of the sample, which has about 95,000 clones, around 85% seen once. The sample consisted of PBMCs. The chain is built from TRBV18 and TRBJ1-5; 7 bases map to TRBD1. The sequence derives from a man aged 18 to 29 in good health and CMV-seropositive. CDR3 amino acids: CASSPSDREGNQPQHF. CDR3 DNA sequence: TGTGCCAGCTCACCAAGTGACAGGGAGGGCAATCAGCCCCAGCATTTT.